The rows below give T cell receptor beta chains drawn from one sample of a study of cytomegalovirus exposure and HLA in healthy donors. TCRdb's table, derived via immunoSEQ multiplex PCR, lists solely in-frame clones and lacks some. The profile shows more than 200,000 clones, more than 75% of them singletons. Sequencing was done on a sample of PBMCs. The receptor set was obtained from a man aged 18 to 35 in good health and CMV-seropositive. Both conserved end residues are part of each CDR3. Fields, in order: V gene, CDR3 protein.

>TRBV6-1
CASSGPGGARSTEAFF
>TRBV29-1
CSVTGTSGVGYNEQFF
>TRBV7-9
CASSRGRNYGYTF
>TRBV6-1
CASSEEAGGPREQYF
>TRBV11-3
CASSLTSSVGEQFF
>TRBV5-1
CASSPDGSSYNEQFF
>TRBV5-4
CASSFPQVSGANVLTF
>TRBV28
CASSLFVWAGTYEQYF
>TRBV15
CATSPRVDGELFF
>TRBV25-1
CASSREGEYTGELFF
>TRBV6-1
CASSESQPDTYEQYF
>TRBV7-9
CASSAGTGGDYGYTF
>TRBV27
CASRYSVAGMHGEQYF
>TRBV6-1
CASKGVWDGDTQYF
>TRBV28
CASSLLQTSNQPQHF
>TRBV7-2
CASSLTGGVEKLFF
>TRBV25-1
CASSDTKGLNQPQHF
>TRBV9
CASSPWTANTEAFF
>TRBV5-6
CASSFRQDLSYEQYF
>TRBV4-3
CASRRTSGSSTDTQYF
>TRBV5-1
CASRGRLSYEQYF
>TRBV10-3
CAISESNNQPQHF
>TRBV6-1
CASNDGKPTLNTEAFF
>TRBV2
CASSDTAGGDTQYF
>TRBV4-1
CASSLPGATNEKLFF
>TRBV19
CATSREYPSYEQYF
>TRBV2
CASSNQGDYGYTF
>TRBV9
CASSPTGQKTQYF
>TRBV27
CASSLASGVPGEQFF
>TRBV7-9
CASSPIQGRPGNTIYF
>TRBV7-2
CASSLAYGSGRFRSAVNEQFF
>TRBV6-1
CASSEVGQQAFF
>TRBV29-1
CSVASGLQETQYF
>TRBV5-1
CASSTRGGYTTDTQYF
>TRBV4-1
CASSPRQGLAAETQYF
>TRBV27
CASSARTGTYTDTQYF
>TRBV30
CAWRDRDYEQYF
>TRBV12-1
CASSFVLAAQETQYF
>TRBV29-1
CSVGASTSGSGDTQYF
>TRBV5-6
CASSLSGSTDTQYF
>TRBV6-1
CASMTGNTDTQYF
>TRBV4-1
CASSRRVTSLPPSSYNEQFF
>TRBV4-3
CASSQAISGGPHYGYTF
>TRBV29-1
CSVRGQKGRFETQYF
>TRBV5-4
CASSLPGAANGEQFF
>TRBV5-1
CASSLDTGNEQFF
>TRBV4-1
CASSLGLAGGEQFF
>TRBV4-1
CASSPQLGDFSYNEQFF
>TRBV29-1
CSVDIRVGQPYTF
>TRBV7-9
CASSSGRGSSYEQYF
>TRBV28
CAVEGTGKPYEQYF
>TRBV28
CASSDPGLAGERPETQYF
>TRBV6-1
CASSVDRAEAFF
>TRBV2
CASRPGQGVTGANVLTF
>TRBV7-2
CASSLSSGGAYEQYF